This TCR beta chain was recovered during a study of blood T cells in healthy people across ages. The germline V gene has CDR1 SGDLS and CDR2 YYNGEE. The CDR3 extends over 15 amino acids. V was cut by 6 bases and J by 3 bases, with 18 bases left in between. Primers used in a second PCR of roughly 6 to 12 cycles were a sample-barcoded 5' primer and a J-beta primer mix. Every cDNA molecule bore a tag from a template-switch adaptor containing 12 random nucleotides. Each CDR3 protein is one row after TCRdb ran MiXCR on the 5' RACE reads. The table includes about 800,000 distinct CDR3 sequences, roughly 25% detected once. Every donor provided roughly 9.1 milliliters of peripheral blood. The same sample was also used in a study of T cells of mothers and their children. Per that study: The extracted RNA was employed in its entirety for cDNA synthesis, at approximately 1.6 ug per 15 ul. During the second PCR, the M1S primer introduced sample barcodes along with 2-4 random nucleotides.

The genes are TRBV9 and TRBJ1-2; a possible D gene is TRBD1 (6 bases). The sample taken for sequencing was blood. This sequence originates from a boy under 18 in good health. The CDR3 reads CASTGGGRADYGYTF. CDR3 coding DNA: TGTGCCAGCACCGGGGGGGGCAGGGCGGACTATGGCTACACCTTC.